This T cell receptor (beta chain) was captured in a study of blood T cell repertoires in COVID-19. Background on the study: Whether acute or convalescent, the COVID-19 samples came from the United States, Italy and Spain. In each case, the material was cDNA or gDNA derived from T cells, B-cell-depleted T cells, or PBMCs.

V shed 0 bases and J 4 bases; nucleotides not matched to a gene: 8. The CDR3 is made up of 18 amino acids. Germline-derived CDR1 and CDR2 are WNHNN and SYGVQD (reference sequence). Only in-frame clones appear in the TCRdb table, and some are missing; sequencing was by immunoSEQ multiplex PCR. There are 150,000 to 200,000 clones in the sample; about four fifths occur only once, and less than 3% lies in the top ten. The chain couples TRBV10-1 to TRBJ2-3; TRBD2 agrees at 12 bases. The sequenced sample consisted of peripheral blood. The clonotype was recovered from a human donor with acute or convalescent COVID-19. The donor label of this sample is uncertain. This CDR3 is CASSESVRTSGKADTQYF. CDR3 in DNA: TGCGCCAGCAGTGAGTCGGTTAGGACTAGCGGGAAGGCAGATACGCAGTATTTT.